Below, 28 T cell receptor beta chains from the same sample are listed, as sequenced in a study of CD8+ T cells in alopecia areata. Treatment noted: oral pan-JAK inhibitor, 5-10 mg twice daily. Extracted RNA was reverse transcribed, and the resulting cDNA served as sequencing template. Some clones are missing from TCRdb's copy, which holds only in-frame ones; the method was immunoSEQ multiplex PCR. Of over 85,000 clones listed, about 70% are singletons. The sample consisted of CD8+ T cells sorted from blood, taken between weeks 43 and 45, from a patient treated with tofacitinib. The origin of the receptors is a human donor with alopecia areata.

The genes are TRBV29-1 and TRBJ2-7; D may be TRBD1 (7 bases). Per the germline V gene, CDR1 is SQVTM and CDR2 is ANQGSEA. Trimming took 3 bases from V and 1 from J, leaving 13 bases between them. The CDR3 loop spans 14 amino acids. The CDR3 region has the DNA TGCAGCGTTGAGCGGGACAGTCCGTCCTACGAGCAGTACTTC. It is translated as CSVERDSPSYEQYF.

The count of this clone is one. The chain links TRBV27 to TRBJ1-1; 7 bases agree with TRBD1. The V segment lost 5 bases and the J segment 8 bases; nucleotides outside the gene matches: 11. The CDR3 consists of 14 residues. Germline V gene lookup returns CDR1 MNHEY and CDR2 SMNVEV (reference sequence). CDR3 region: CASSTRDSGMEAFF. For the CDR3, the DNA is TGTGCCAGCAGTACCCGGGACAGCGGGATGGAAGCTTTCTTT.

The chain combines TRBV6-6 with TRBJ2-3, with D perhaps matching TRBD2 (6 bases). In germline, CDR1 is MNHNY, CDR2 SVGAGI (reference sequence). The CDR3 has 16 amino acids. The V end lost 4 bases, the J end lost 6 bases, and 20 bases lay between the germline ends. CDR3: CASSSRSAGGSDTQYF. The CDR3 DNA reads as TGTGCCAGCAGTTCTCGTTCAGCGGGTGGATCGGATACGCAGTATTTT.

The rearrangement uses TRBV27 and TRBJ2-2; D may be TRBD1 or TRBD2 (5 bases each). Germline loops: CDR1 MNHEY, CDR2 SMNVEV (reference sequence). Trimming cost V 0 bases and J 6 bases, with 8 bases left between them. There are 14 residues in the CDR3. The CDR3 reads CASSLSPGPGELFF. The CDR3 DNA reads TGTGCCAGCAGTTTATCGCCGGGACCCGGGGAGCTGTTTTTT.

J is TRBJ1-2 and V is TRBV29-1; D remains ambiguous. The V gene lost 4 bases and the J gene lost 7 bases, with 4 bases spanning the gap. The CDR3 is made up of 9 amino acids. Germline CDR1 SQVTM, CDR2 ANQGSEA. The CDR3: CSVGGGYTF. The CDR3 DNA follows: TGCAGCGTTGGGGGTGGCTACACCTTC.

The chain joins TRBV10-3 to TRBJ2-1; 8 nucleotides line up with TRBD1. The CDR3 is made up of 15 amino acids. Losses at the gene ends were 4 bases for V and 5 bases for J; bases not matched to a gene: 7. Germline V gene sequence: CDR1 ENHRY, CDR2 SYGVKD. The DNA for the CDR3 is TGTGCCATCAGTGTGGACAGGGCTTCCCACAATGAGCAGTTCTTC. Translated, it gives CAISVDRASHNEQFF.

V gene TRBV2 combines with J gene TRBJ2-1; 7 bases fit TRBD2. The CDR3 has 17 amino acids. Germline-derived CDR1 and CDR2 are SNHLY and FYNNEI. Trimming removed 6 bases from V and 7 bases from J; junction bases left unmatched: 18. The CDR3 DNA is TGTGCCAGCAGCGAGCGGGGAAGCTTCCAATTTACAAATGAGCAGTTCTTC. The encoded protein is CASSERGSFQFTNEQFF. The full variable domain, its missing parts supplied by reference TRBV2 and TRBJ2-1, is EPEVTQTPSHQVTQMGQEVILRCVPISNHLYFYWYRQILGQKVEFLVSFYNNEISEKSEIFDDQFSVERPDGSNFTLKIRSTKLEDSAMYFCASSERGSFQFTNEQFFGPGTRLTVL.

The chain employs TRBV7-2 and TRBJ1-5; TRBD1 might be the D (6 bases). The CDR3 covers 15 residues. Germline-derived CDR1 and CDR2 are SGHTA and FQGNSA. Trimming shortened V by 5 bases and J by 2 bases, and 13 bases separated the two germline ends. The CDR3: CASSPRDIGNQPQHF. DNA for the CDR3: TGTGCCAGCAGCCCCCGGGACATTGGCAATCAGCCCCAGCATTTT. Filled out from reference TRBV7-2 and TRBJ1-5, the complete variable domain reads GAGVSQSPSNKVTEKGKDVELRCDPISGHTALYWYRQSLGQGLEFLIYFQGNSAPDKSGLPSDRFSAERTGGSVSTLTIQRTQQEDSAVYLCASSPRDIGNQPQHFGDGTRLSIL.

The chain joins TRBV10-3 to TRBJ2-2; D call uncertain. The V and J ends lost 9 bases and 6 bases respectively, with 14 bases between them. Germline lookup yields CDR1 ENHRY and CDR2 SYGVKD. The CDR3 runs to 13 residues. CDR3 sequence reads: CAMRALSSGELFF. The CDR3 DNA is TGTGCCATGAGAGCACTAAGCTCCGGGGAGCTGTTTTTT.

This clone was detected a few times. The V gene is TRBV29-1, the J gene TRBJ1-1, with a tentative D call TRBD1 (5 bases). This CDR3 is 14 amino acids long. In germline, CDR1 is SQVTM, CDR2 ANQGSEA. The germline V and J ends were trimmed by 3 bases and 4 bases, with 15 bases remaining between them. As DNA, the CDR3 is TGCAGCGTTGAGGCCGCCGGTGGGGGCACTGAAGCTTTCTTT. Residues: CSVEAAGGGTEAFF.

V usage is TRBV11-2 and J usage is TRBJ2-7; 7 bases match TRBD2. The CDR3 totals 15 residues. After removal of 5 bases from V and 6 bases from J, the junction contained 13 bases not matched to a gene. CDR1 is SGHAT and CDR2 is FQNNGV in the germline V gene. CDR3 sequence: CASSLRTRIASEQYF. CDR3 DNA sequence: TGTGCCAGCAGCCTTCGGACTAGGATTGCTTCCGAGCAGTACTTC. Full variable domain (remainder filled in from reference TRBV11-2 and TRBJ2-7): EAGVAQSPRYKIIEKRQSVAFWCNPISGHATLYWYQQILGQGPKLLIQFQNNGVVDDSQLPKDRFSAERLKGVDSTLKIQPAKLEDSAVYLCASSLRTRIASEQYFGPGTRLTVT.

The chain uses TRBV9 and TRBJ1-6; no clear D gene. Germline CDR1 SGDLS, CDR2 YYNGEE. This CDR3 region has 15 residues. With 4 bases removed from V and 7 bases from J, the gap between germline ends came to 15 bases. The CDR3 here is CASSPQETNNSPLHF. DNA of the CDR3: TGTGCCAGCAGCCCGCAGGAGACAAACAATTCACCCCTCCACTTT.

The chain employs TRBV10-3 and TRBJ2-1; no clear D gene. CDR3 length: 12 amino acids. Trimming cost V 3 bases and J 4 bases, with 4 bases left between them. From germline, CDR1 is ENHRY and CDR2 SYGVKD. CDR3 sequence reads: CAISDKYNEQFF. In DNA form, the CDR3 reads TGTGCCATCAGTGACAAATACAATGAGCAGTTCTTC.

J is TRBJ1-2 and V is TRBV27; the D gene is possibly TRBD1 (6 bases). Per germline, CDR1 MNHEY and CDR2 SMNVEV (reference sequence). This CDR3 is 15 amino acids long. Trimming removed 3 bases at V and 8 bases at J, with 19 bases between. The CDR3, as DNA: TGTGCCAGCAGTTTCTCTGTGACAGGAGCCTCCGGCTACACCTTC. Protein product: CASSFSVTGASGYTF.

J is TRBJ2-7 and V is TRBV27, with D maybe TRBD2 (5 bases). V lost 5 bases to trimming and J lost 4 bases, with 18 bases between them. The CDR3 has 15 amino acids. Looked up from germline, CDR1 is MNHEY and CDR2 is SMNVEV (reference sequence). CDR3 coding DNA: TGTGCCAGCAGTCCTTTTGGGGTGGGAGAATACGAGCAGTACTTC. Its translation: CASSPFGVGEYEQYF.

This chain's CDR3 is CASRSRETQYF. The CDR3 nucleotides read TGTGCCAGCAGGTCGAGGGAGACCCAGTACTTC. The chain couples TRBV7-8 to TRBJ2-5; no clear D. The V end lost 6 bases, the J end lost 5 bases, and 7 bases lay between the germline ends. The CDR3 loop spans 11 amino acids. The germline gives CDR1 SGHVS, CDR2 FQNEAQ. The full variable domain, completed using reference TRBV7-8 and TRBJ2-5, is GAGVSQSPRYKVAKRGQDVALRCDPISGHVSLFWYQQALGQGPEFLTYFQNEAQLDKSGLPSDRFFAERPEGSVSTLKIQRTQQEDSAVYLCASRSRETQYFGPGTRLLVL.

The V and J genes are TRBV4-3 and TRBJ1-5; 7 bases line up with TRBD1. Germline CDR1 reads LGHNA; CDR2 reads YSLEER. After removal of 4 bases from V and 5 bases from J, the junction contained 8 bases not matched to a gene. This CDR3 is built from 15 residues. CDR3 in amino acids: CASSRLQGEDQPQHF. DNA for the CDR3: TGCGCCAGCAGCCGACTGCAGGGGGAAGATCAGCCCCAGCATTTT.

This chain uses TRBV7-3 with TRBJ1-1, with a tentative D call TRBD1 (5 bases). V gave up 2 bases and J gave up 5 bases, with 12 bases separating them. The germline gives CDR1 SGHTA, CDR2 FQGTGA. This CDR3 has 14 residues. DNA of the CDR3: TGTGCCAGCAGCTTAGCAGGGTCGGGGACTGAAGCTTTCTTT. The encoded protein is CASSLAGSGTEAFF.

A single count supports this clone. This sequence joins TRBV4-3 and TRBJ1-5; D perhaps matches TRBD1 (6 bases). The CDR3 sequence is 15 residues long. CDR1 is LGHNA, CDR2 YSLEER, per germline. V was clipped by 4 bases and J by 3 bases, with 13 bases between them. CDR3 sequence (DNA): TGCGCCAGCAGCCGAGTATGGGACATCAATCAGCCCCAGCATTTT. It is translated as CASSRVWDINQPQHF.

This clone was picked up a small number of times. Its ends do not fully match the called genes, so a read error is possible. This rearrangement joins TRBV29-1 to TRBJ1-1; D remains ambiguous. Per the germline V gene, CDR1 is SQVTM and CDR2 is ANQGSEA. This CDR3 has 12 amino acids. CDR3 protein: CSVEDMNTEAFF. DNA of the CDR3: TGCAGCGTGGAAGATATGAACACTGAAGCTTTCTTT.

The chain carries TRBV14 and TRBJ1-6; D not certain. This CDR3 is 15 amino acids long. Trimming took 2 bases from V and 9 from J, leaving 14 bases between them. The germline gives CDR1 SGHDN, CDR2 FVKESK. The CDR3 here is CASSQFLGSGSPLHF. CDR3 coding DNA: TGTGCCAGCAGCCAATTTCTCGGGTCCGGTTCACCCCTCCACTTT.

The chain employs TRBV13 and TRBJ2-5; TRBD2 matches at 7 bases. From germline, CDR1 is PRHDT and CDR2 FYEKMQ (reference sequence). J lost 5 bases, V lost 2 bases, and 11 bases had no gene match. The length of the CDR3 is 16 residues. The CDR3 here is CASSLSERGFRETQYF. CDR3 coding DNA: TGTGCCAGCAGCTTATCTGAGCGGGGCTTCAGGGAGACCCAGTACTTC.

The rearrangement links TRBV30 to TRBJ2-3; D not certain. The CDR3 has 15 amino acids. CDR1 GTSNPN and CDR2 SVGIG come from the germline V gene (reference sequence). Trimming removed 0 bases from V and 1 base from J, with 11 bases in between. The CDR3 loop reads CAWSVSEAGTDTQYF. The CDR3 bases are TGTGCCTGGAGTGTCTCAGAGGCCGGCACAGATACGCAGTATTTT.

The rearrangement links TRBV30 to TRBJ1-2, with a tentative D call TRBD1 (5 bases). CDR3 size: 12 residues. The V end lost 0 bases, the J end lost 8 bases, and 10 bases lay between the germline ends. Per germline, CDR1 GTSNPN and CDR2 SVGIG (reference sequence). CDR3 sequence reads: CAWSVRGKGYTF. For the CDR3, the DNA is TGTGCCTGGAGTGTGCGGGGGAAAGGCTACACCTTC.

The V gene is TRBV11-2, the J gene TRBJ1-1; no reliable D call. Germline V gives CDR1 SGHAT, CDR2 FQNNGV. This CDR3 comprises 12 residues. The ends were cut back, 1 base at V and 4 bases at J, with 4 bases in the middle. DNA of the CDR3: TGTGCCAGCAGCTTAGTGGGCACTGAAGCTTTCTTT. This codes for CASSLVGTEAFF.

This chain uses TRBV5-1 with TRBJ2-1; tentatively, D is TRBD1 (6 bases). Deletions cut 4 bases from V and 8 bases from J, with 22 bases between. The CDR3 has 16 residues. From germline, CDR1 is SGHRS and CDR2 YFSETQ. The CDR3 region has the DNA TGCGCCAGCAGCAAACGCGACAGGTCAGGTTTCTATGAGCAGTTCTTC. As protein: CASSKRDRSGFYEQFF.

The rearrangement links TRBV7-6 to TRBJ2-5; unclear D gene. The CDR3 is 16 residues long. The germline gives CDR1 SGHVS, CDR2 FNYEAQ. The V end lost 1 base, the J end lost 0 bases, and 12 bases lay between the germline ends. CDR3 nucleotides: TGTGCCAGCAGCTTAGGTCGGCTCCGGTACCAAGAGACCCAGTACTTC. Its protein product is CASSLGRLRYQETQYF.

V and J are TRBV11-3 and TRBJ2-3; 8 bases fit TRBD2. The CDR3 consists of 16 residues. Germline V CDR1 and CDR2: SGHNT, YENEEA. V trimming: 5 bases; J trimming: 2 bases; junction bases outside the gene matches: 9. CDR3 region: CASSGMLAGTTDTQYF. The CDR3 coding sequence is TGTGCCAGCAGCGGGATGTTAGCGGGGACCACAGATACGCAGTATTTT. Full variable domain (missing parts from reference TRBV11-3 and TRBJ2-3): EAGVVQSPRYKIIEKKQPVAFWCNPISGHNTLYWYLQNLGQGPELLIRYENEEAVDDSQLPKDRFSAERLKGVDSTLKIQPAELGDSAVYLCASSGMLAGTTDTQYFGPGTRLTVL.